This TCR beta chain stems from a study of regulatory T cells in long-lasting Graves disease. This clonotype showed up many times. Its antigen is still unknown. Time point indicated: newly diagnosed GD, antithyroid drugs for less than 3 months. The TCR library was prepared using RNA isolated from PBMCs. Germline V gene sequence: CDR1 GTSNPN, CDR2 SVGIG (reference sequence). The germline V and J ends were trimmed by 1 base and 2 bases, with 18 bases remaining between them. The CDR3 consists of 17 residues. Arm-PCR of CDR3 regions and iRepertoire HTBI primers were used to build TCR beta libraries. Authors' analysis steps: Detected in the samples were around 59 TRBV and around 15 TRBJ segments. MiXCR was run by TCRdb on the multiplex PCR reads, yielding one entry per CDR3 protein. These V and J calls rely on TCRdb rather than the paper's analysis. The sample consists of a few hundred thousand distinct CDR3 sequences, about 12% of them appearing once.

Study-level points and caveats: Only peripheral blood was studied, not thyroid tissue.

The sample was also reused in another study, on T cells in Graves' hyperthyroidism and ophthalmopathy. That paper adds: The HTBI primer set served for first-round RT-PCR of the TCR CDR3. Most thyroid clonotypes that were expanded above 0.001 also turned up in blood.

The receptor was derived from a young woman with Graves disease. The rearrangement joins TRBV30 to TRBJ2-1; D call uncertain. The sequencing used peripheral blood mononuclear cells (PBMCs), collected at new diagnosis, from a patient treated with antithyroid drugs. CDR3 sequence reads: CAWSEVWTAKTYNEQFF. The CDR3 region has the DNA TGTGCCTGGAGTGAGGTGTGGACGGCTAAAACCTACAATGAGCAGTTCTTC.